This T cell receptor beta chain was sequenced for a study of T cell changes during pregnancy in multiple sclerosis. The trim removed 6 bases at V and 5 bases at J, leaving 13 bases unmatched. Germline CDR1 and CDR2: MGHDK and SYGVNS. This CDR3 spans 16 amino acids. Profiled with immunoSEQ multiplex PCR; TCRdb holds only in-frame clones, not every one. The table has approximately 120,000 clones, roughly 97% seen once; the top ten hold 0.4% to 0.5%. Here the sequenced sample was peripheral blood, taken after pregnancy. The sequence was obtained from a female donor with multiple sclerosis, enrolled in a pregnancy study. This rearrangement joins TRBV25-1 to TRBJ2-7; 10 nucleotides line up with TRBD2. CDR3 amino acids: CASRKTSAGGFHEQYF. DNA of the CDR3: TGTGCCAGCAGGAAAACCTCAGCGGGAGGGTTCCACGAGCAGTACTTC.